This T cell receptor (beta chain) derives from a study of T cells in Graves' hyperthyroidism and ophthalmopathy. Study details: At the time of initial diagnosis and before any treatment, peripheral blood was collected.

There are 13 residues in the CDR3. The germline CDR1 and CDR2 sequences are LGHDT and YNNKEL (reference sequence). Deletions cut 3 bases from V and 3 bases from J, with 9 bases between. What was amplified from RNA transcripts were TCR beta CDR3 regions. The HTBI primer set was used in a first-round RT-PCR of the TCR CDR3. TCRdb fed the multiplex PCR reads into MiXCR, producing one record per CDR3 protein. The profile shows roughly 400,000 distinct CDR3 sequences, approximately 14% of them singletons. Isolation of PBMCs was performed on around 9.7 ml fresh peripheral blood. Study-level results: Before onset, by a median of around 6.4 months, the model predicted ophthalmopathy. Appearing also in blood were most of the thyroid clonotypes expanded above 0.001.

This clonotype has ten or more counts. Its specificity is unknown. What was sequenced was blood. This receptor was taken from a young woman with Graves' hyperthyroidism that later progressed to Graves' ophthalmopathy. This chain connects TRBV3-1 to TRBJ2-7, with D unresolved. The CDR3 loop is CASSQNSIYEQYF. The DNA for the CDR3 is TGTGCCAGCAGCCAGAACAGTATCTACGAGCAGTACTTC.